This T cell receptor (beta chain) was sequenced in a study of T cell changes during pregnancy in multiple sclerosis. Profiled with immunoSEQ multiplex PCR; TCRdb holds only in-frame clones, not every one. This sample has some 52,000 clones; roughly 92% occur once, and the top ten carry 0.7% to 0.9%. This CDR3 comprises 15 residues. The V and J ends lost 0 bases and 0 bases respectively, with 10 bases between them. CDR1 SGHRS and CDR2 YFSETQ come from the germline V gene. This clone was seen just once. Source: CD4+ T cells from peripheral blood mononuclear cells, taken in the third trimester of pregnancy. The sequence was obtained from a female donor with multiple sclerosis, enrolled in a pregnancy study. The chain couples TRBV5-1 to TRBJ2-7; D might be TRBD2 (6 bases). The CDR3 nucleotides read TGCGCCAGCAGCTTGGCCGGGACTTACTCCTACGAGCAGTACTTC. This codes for CASSLAGTYSYEQYF. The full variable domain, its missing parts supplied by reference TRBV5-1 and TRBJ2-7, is KAGVTQTPRYLIKTRGQQVTLSCSPISGHRSVSWYQQTPGQGLQFLFEYFSETQRNKGNFPGRFSGRQFSNSRSEMNVSTLELGDSALYLCASSLAGTYSYEQYFGPGTRLTVT.